A single T cell receptor beta chain is shown here with its context. The antigen is not known. This entry is derived from a study of T cell responses to AZD1222 COVID-19 vaccine. Study results and caveats: Sampling that yielded the repertoires occurred only after the peak T cell response. The donor cohort was predominantly white British with a female majority, and clonal diversity may have been underestimated.

Repertoires were generated with immunoSEQ multiplex PCR, while TCRdb's copy carries only in-frame clones and drops some. Of approximately 73,000 clones listed, over 80% are singletons. The clonotype comes from an adult in good health. The specimen was peripheral blood, collected on day 0 of AZD1222 vaccination.

This CDR3 reads CASSRNDYYGYTF. The CDR3 nucleotides read TGTGCCAGCTCCCGGAATGACTACTATGGCTACACCTTC. The gene calls are TRBV18 and TRBJ1-2; no reliable D call. CDR3 length: 13 amino acids. Trimming cost V 6 bases and J 3 bases, with 11 bases left between them. Germline CDR1 is KGHSH and CDR2 is LQKENI. Together with reference TRBV18 and TRBJ1-2, the CDR3 gives the full variable domain: NAGVMQNPRHLVRRRGQEARLRCSPMKGHSHVYWYRQLPEEGLKFMVYLQKENIIDESGMPKERFSAEFPKEGPSILRIQQVVRGDSAAYFCASSRNDYYGYTFGSGTRLTVV.